The TCR beta chain described here comes from a study of vaccination and CD4 T cells after COVID-19. This clonotype was picked up a small number of times. Antigen: not known. Sequenced with the Oncomine TCR Beta short-read assay was DNA taken from cultured CD4+ T cells. The genomic DNA was obtained from cultured CD4+ T cells by extraction with the QIAamp micro DNA kit. In TCRdb, the PCR reads were re-called with MiXCR into one record per CDR3 protein. The sample lists 13,000 or so distinct CDR3 sequences, around 47% occurring once. General study findings and limits: Only relatively few convalescent patients were studied, and early post-infection timepoints were not analyzed.

V shed 6 bases and J shed 10 bases, with 13 bases lying between them. The CDR3 runs to 13 residues. From germline, CDR1 is MNHEY and CDR2 SMNVEV (reference sequence). Treatment indicated: roughly ten-day PBMC culture with coronavirus spike peptide pools or control peptides (ViraFEST assay). Positive PCR tests dated from March to December 2020, predating US Alpha, Beta and Delta variants. This TCR was recovered from a human donor who had recovered from COVID-19. The chain couples TRBV27 to TRBJ1-6, with a possible D match to TRBD1 (6 bases). Sequencing was done on a sample of CD4+ T cells from blood, cultured in vitro. The DNA of the CDR3 is TGTGCCAGCAGCTACAGGGTTGACTCACCCCTCCACTTT. Translation: CASSYRVDSPLHF.